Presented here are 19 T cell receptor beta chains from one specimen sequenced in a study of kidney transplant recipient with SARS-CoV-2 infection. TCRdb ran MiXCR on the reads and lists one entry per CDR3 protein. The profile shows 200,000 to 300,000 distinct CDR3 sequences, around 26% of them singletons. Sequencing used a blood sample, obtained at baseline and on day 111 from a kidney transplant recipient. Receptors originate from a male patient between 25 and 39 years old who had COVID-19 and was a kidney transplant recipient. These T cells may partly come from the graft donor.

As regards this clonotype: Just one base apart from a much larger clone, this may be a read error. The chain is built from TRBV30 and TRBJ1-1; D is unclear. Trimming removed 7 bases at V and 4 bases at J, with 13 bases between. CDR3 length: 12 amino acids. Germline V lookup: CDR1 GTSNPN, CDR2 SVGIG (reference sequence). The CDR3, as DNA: TGTGCCTCCCTCTTCGGGTCCACTGAAGCTTTCTTT. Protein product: CASLFGSTEAFF.

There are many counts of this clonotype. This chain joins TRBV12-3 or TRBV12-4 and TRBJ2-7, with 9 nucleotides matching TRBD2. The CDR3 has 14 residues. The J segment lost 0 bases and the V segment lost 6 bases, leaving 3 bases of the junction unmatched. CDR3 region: CASRSSGSSYEQYF. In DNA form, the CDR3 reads TGTGCCAGCAGAAGTAGCGGGAGCTCCTACGAGCAGTACTTC.

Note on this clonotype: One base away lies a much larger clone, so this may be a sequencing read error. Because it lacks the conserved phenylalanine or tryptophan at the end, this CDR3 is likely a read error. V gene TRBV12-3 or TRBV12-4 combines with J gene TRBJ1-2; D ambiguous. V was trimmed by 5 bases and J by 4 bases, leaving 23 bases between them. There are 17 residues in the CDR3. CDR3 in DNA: TGTGCCAGCAGTACGGATCCCAGCTTCCGAAAGACCTATGGCTACACCTGC. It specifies CASSTDPSFRKTYGYTC.

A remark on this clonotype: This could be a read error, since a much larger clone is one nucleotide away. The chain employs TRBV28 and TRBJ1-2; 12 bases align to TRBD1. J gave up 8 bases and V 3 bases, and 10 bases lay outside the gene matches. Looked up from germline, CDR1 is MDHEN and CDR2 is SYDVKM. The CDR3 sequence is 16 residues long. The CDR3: CASSFNTGQGAGGYTF. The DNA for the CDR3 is TGTGCCAGCAGTTTTAACACGGGACAGGGGGCTGGAGGCTACACCTTC.

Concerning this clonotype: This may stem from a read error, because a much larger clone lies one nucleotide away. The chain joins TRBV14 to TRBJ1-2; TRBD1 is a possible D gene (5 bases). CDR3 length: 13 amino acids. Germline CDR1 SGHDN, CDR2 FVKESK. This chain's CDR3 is CAGSQDQGHGYTF. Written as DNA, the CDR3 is TGTGCCGGCAGCCAAGACCAGGGTCATGGCTACACCTTC.

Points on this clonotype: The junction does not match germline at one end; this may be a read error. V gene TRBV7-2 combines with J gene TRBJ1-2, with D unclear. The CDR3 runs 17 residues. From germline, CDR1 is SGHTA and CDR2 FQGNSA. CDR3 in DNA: TGTGCCAGCAGCGAGCGAAACAGAGACGGAAAGACCTATGGCTACGCCTTC. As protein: CASSERNRDGKTYGYAF. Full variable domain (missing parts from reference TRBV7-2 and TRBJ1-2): GAGVSQSPSNKVTEKGKDVELRCDPISGHTALYWYRQSLGQGLEFLIYFQGNSAPDKSGLPSDRFSAERTGGSVSTLTIQRTQQEDSAVYLCASSERNRDGKTYGYAFGSGTRLTVV.

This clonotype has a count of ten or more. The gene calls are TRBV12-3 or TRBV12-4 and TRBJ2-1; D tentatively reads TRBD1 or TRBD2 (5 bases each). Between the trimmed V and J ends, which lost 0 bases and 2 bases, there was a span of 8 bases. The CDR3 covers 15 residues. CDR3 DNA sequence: TGTGCCAGCAGTTTAGCAGGGACCCCCTACAATGAGCAGTTCTTC. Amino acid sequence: CASSLAGTPYNEQFF.

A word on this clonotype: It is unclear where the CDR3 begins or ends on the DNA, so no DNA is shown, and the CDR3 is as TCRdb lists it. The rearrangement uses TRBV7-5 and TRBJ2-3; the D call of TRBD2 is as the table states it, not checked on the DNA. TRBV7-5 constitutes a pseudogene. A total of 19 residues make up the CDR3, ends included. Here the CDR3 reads CISVPEACASGRGLNTQYF.

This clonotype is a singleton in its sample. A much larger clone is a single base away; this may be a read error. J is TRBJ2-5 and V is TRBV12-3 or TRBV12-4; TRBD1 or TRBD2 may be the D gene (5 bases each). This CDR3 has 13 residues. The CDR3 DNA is TGTGCCAGCGGTTTCACAGGAGGAGAGACCCAGTACTTC. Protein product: CASGFTGGETQYF.

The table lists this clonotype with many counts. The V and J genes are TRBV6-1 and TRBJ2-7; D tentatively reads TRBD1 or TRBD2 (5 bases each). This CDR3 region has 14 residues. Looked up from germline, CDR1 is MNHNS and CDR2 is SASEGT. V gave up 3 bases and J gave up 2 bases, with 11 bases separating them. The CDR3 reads CASSDEGPTYEQYF. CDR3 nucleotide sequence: TGTGCCAGCAGTGATGAGGGGCCTACCTACGAGCAGTACTTC.

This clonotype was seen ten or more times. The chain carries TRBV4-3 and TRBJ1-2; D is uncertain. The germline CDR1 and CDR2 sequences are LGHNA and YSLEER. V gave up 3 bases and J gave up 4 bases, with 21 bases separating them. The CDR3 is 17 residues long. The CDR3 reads CASSQDAGRRKTYGYTF. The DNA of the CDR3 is TGCGCCAGCAGCCAGGATGCAGGACGTCGAAAGACCTATGGCTACACCTTC.

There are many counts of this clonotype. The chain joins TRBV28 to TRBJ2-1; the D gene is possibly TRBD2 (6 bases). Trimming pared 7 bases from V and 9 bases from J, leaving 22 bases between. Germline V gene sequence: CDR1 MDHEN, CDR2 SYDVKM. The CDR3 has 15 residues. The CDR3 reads CASTTFVGRVGEQFF. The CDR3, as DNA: TGTGCCAGCACCACTTTCGTCGGGAGAGTAGGTGAGCAGTTCTTC.

CDR3 region: CASADRGYGYTF. The CDR3 nucleotides read TGTGCCAGCGCAGACAGGGGCTATGGCTACACCTTC. This chain links TRBV28 with TRBJ1-2, with 8 bases lining up with TRBD1. This CDR3 region has 12 residues. J gave up 4 bases and V 8 bases, and 3 bases lay outside the gene matches. CDR1 and CDR2 from the germline V gene are MDHEN and SYDVKM.

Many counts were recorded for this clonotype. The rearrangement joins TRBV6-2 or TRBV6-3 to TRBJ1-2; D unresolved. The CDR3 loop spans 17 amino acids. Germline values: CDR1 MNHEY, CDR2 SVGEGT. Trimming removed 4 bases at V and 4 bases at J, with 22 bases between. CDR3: CASSSRACIGKTYGYTF. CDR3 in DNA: TGTGCCAGCAGTTCAAGGGCCTGCATCGGAAAGACCTATGGCTACACCTTC.

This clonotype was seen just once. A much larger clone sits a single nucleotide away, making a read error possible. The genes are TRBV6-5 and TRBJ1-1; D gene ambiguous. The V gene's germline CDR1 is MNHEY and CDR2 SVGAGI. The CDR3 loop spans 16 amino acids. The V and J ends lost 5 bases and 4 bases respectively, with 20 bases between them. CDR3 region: CASSDTGSAFATEAFF. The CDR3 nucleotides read TGTGCCAGCAGTGACACGGGGTCAGCTTTCGCCACTGAAGCTTTCTTT.

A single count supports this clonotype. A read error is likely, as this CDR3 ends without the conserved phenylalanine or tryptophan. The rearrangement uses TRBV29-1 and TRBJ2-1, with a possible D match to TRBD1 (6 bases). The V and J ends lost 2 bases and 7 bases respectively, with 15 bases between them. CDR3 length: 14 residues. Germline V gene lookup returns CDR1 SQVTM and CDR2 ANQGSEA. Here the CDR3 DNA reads TGCAGCGTTGAAAACCCCAGGGGCGGGAATGAGCAGTTCCTC. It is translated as CSVENPRGGNEQFL.

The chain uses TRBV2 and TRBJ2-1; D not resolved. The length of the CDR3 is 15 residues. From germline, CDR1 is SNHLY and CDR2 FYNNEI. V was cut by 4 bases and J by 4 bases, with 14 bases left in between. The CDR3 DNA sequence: TGTGCCAGCAGTGTCCCTAGTGGTTCGTACAATGAGCAGTTCTTC. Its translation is CASSVPSGSYNEQFF.

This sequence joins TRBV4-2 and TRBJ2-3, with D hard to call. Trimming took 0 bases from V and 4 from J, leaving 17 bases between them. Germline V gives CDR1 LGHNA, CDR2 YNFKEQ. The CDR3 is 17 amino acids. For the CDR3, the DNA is TGTGCCAGCAGCCAAGATTTAGGAAAGGTAGACCCAGATACGCAGTATTTT. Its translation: CASSQDLGKVDPDTQYF.

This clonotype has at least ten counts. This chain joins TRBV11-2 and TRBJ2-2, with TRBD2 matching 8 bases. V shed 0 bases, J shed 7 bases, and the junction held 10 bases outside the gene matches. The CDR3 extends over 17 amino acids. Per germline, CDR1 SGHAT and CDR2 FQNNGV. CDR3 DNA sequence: TGTGCCAGCAGCTTAGAGGACGGGAGGGCCACGGGCGGGGAGCTGTTTTTT. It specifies CASSLEDGRATGGELFF.